This is a list of T cell receptor beta chains from one sample in a study of T cells in Graves' hyperthyroidism and ophthalmopathy. Using its own MiXCR run on the multiplex PCR reads, TCRdb lists one record per CDR3 protein. The table has about 290,000 distinct CDR3 sequences, around 15% seen once. The source material was blood. The receptor set was obtained from a woman between 40 and 55 years old with Graves' hyperthyroidism. Both conserved end residues are trimmed from each CDR3.

J | V | CDR3
TRBJ1-3 | TRBV27 | ASSSGQGSWAGNTIY
TRBJ2-7 | TRBV28 | ASSLRTGGPYEQY
TRBJ1-4 | TRBV28 | ASSTGFNEKLF
TRBJ2-3 | TRBV12-5 | ASGPGLAGDTDTQY
TRBJ1-6 | TRBV30 | ALEEGVDSPLH
TRBJ2-1 | TRBV5-5 | ASSSINERF
TRBJ1-2 | TRBV25-1 | ASSPQDRMNYGYT
TRBJ1-3 | TRBV12-5 | ASGKSGNTIY
TRBJ2-2 | TRBV27 | ASQNTGELF
TRBJ1-1 | TRBV6-1 | ASRFGQGGEAF
TRBJ2-2 | TRBV6-4 | ASGPSASGELF
TRBJ1-2 | TRBV10-3 | AISGAGANYGYT
TRBJ2-4 | TRBV7-9 | ASSPPSLLAGGHIQY
TRBJ1-2 | TRBV10-2 | ASSDGQNYGYT
TRBJ2-7 | TRBV24-1 | ATSDHPPRDEQY
TRBJ2-3 | TRBV5-1 | ASKNYQDTQY
TRBJ2-1 | TRBV12-3/TRBV12-4 | ASSLAGGPVDEQF
TRBJ1-2 | TRBV6-2/TRBV6-3 | ASRTGSYGYT
TRBJ2-1 | TRBV6-5 | ASSYKGTGANEQF
TRBJ1-1 | TRBV2 | ASSGTAATEAF
TRBJ1-1 | TRBV3-1 | ASSQEQGATEAF
TRBJ2-1 | TRBV14 | ASSIRGVASGHNEQF
TRBJ2-1 | TRBV7-9 | ASSLLPQGNEQF
TRBJ1-4 | TRBV2 | ASSEQGLKGEKLF
TRBJ2-1 | TRBV29-1 | SVEDNGNEQF
TRBJ2-7 | TRBV14 | ASSRGLAGGAYERY
TRBJ2-7 | TRBV9 | ASSPRVGPYEQY
TRBJ1-6 | TRBV30 | AWEPGQINSPLH
TRBJ1-6 | TRBV25-1 | ASSDRVNSPLH
TRBJ2-1 | TRBV12-3/TRBV12-4 | ASSLATGLGNEQF
TRBJ2-3 | TRBV5-1 | ASSLDVTDTQY
TRBJ2-1 | TRBV2 | ASSALSYNEQF
TRBJ1-1 | TRBV27 | ASKGQGASYTEAF
TRBJ2-5 | TRBV19 | ASSFGTRQTQY
TRBJ2-4 | TRBV29-1 | SVEVGDIQY
TRBJ1-3 | TRBV7-2 | ASSSGTGGLRAGNTIY